The entry below describes one T cell receptor beta chain. Its antigen is not identified. TCRdb re-derived calls from the 5' RACE reads in MiXCR, one entry per CDR3 protein. Of roughly 320,000 distinct CDR3 sequences in the sample, around 27% are singletons; the top ten hold approximately 13%. This sample was taken from a study of T-cell memory formation after mild COVID-19. General study results and limits: Shrinking CD4+ clones resided mostly in CM and EM, and CD8+ ones in EMRA. Pre-infection memory contained some responding clones, which suggested that cross-reactive memory had joined. Clones that got smaller from day 15 to 85 had even CD4/CD8, while clones growing later tipped toward CD4+. Specificity for SARS-CoV-2 was not confirmed among the second-wave clones peaking on day 37.

Trimming removed 3 bases from V and 3 bases from J, with 10 bases in between. CDR3 length equals 14 residues. CDR1 and CDR2 from the germline V gene are KGHDR and SFDVKD. The source material was PBMCs or a T cell subset sorted from them (not recorded which). The chain recombines TRBV24-1 with TRBJ1-2, with D possibly matching TRBD1 (5 bases). The clonotype was recovered from an adult woman who had mild COVID-19 (a few samples of this study predate the infection). Cell type and time point are not known. CDR3 sequence (DNA): TGTGCCACCAGTGATCTCGACAGATACTATGGCTACACCTTC. This sequence encodes CATSDLDRYYGYTF.